This T cell receptor (beta chain) was recorded in a study of T cells in Graves' hyperthyroidism and ophthalmopathy (dated by TCRdb to the late 2010s). In terms of the full investigation: Peripheral blood samples were taken at the time of initial diagnosis, prior to any treatment. To identify TCR V-J signatures that set the groups apart, the researchers used a discovery cohort of 100 patients, made up of around 42 with Graves' ophthalmopathy and some 58 with stable Graves' hyperthyroidism. Prospective prediction of ophthalmopathy was tested in an independent validation cohort consisting of 18 hyperthyroidism patients and some 16 patients who later progressed to ophthalmopathy. The 100 discovery patients were divided at random into training and test sets in a 7:3 ratio. In addition, the study compared T-cell repertoires in thyroid tissue and in blood from about 6 Graves' hyperthyroidism patients. Once sampling was done, hyperthyroidism patients were given methimazole at a starting dose of 30 mg daily, whereas ophthalmopathy patients were given high-dose intravenous methylprednisolone. TCR Vbeta CDR3 sequencing of approximately 140 peripheral blood samples (43 ophthalmopathy, some 75 hyperthyroidism and roughly 17 progressor patients) is reported in the paper. Points the paper makes about the study in general: Most expanded thyroid clonotypes (frequency above 0.001) were also detected in blood, a finding suggesting that blood repertoires may reflect thyroid immune responses. Sample size was not statistically predetermined, and investigators were not blinded to group allocation. Ophthalmopathy was separated from stable hyperthyroidism by a 13 V-J signature model, with about 88% sensitivity and just over 81% specificity obtained in cross-validation and 80%/75% obtained in testing. In validation, the model predicted progression to ophthalmopathy with around 71% sensitivity and roughly 72% specificity, a median of approximately 6.5 months before onset.

Graves' hyperthyroidism was defined as stable when no progression to ophthalmopathy occurred over 18 months of follow-up. Hyperthyroidism patients were aged 18 to 65 years and newly diagnosed, with disease duration of less than 2 months. Patients with uncontrolled infections, other autoimmune diseases, pregnancy or lactation were excluded. Clinical symptoms, serum thyroxine and TRAb, thyroid ultrasound, and orbital computed tomography formed the basis for the diagnoses. Ficoll-Paque density gradient centrifugation was used to isolate PBMCs from around 10 ml of fresh peripheral blood. Trizol reagent was used to extract total RNA, and RNA quality was then checked on an Agilent 2100 Bioanalyzer. Amplification of TCR beta CDR3 regions was carried out from RNA transcripts. A first-round RT-PCR of the TCR CDR3 used the HTBI primer set with the Qiagen OneStep RT-PCR kit. The libraries were constructed in a second round of multiplex PCR and then size-selected and purified. Sequencing of the libraries was done on an Illumina HiSeq2000 using paired-end 100 bp reads. As for how the authors treated the data: SOAPnuke was used to process the raw data, with reads discarded if the reads contained adapters or uncalled bases, had a mean Phred below 15, or lacked an exact constant-primer or identifier match. High-quality paired reads were merged with COPE v1.2.5, and unique nucleotide sequences were defined as clonotypes. MiTCR v1.1 was used to align the clonotypes against IMGT TRBV, TRBD and TRBJ reference segments. Analysis was restricted to V-J combinations with a frequency above 0.0001, which covered roughly 99% of repertoires. A TCS score was defined as the ratio between F50 (clonal expansion) and ExV (chaos), using BLOSUM62-based TCRdist between CDR3 peptides within each V-J. Welch's t-statistics and random forest reduced 514 V-J features to 13, which were used in a naive Bayes classifier (R e1071). The public sequencing data were trimmed at Q25 with fastp and processed into clonotypes with MiXCR by TCRdb, which kept only in-frame beta chains. Rows matching on CDR3 protein sequence are summarized as one entry with the most common DNA and genes. The V and J calls, along with clone size, are taken from TCRdb and not from the paper's own processing. The sample profile shows some 700,000 distinct CDR3 sequences; 17% of them were found once. About 16% of the sample belongs to the ten largest clones.

Looking up the germline V gene yields CDR1 KGHDR and CDR2 SFDVKD. There are 15 amino acids in the CDR3, from cysteine to phenylalanine inclusive. Only CDR3 DNA is held: 45 bases, read in frame from base 1. A word on this clonotype: Its antigen specificity is not known. A much more abundant neighbour one base away suggests this may be a read error.

Recombination linked TRBV24-1 to TRBJ2-2; 5 matching bases give a weak D call of TRBD2. The material sequenced was blood. This TCR came from a man aged 45 to 65 with Graves' hyperthyroidism. In nucleotide form, the sequence is TGTGCCACCAGTGATACGTCTAGCTACACCGGGGAGCTGCTTTTT. Its product reads: CATSDTSSYTGELLF.